This T cell receptor beta chain was found in a study of blood T cell repertoires in COVID-19. Study details: Sample material is recorded as cDNA or gDNA derived from T cells, B-cell-depleted T cells, or PBMCs.

In germline, CDR1 is LGHDT, CDR2 YNNKEL (reference sequence). V dropped 4 bases and J dropped 8 bases, with 8 bases sitting between them. This CDR3 has 12 residues. Residents of about two dozen US areas, aged 18 to 89 years, made up the participants. In the 2 weeks before study entry, exposed participants met a COVID-19 case, which was PCR-confirmed or clinician-diagnosed. Original data processing: Nucleated cell number was recorded as an estimate derived from reference gene primer amplification. Only in-frame clones appear in the TCRdb table, and some are missing; sequencing was by immunoSEQ multiplex PCR. V, J and clone size are those of that table, while D and trimming were read from the DNA. The table includes about 300,000 clones, roughly 91% detected once.

The sequenced material came from PBMCs or T cells enriched from blood (not recorded which). This TCR was recovered from a woman in her fifties or sixties who had been exposed to COVID-19. The chain joins TRBV3-1 (or the pseudogene TRBV3-2) to TRBJ1-4; D gene ambiguous. The chain's CDR3 is CASSLPGEKLFF. The CDR3 bases are TGTGCCAGCAGCCTGCCGGGAGAAAAACTGTTTTTT.